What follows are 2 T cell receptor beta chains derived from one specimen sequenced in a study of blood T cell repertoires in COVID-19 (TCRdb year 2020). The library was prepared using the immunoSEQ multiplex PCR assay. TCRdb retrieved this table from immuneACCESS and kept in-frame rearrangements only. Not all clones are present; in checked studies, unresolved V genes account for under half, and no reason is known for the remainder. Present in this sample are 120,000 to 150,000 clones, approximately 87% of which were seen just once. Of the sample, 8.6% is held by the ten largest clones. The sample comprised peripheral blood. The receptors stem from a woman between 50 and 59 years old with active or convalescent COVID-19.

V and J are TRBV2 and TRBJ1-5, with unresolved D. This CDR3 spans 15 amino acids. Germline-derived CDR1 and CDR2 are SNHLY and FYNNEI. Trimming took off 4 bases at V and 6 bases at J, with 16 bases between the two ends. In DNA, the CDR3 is TGTGCCAGCAGTGTAGAGGCACCTCGGGGTCAGCCCCAGCATTTT. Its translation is CASSVEAPRGQPQHF.

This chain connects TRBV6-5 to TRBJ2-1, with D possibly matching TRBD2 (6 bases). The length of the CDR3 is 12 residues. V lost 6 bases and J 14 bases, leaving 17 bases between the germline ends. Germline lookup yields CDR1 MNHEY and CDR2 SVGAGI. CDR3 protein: CASSPLRGGEFF. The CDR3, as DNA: TGTGCCAGCAGCCCGCTGAGGGGCGGGGAGTTCTTC.